What follows are 20 T cell receptor beta chains derived from one specimen sequenced in a study of T cell changes during pregnancy in multiple sclerosis. Assay used: immunoSEQ multiplex PCR; TCRdb lists only in-frame clones, some missing. This table holds around 71,000 clones, approximately 90% found once. The specimen was peripheral blood, collected in the third trimester of pregnancy. These TCRs come from a female donor with multiple sclerosis, enrolled in a pregnancy study.

The CDR3 DNA reads as TGTGCCAGCAGTCCGGGGACAGGGAGCTCTGGAAACACCATATATTTT. Protein product: CASSPGTGSSGNTIYF. The chain couples TRBV25-1 to TRBJ1-3; TRBD1 matches 9 bases. Trimming cost V 5 bases and J 0 bases; bases outside gene matches: 5. The CDR3 extends over 16 amino acids. The germline gives CDR1 MGHDK, CDR2 SYGVNS.

The genes are TRBV5-1 and TRBJ2-3; 7 nucleotides align to TRBD1. The V segment lost 7 bases and the J segment 2 bases; nucleotides outside the gene matches: 10. Germline values: CDR1 SGHRS, CDR2 YFSETQ. The CDR3 totals 15 residues. The CDR3 DNA reads as TGCGCCAGCTCCGAACCGGGACAGCACACAGATACGCAGTATTTT. Protein sequence: CASSEPGQHTDTQYF. The entire variable domain, with the rest obtained from reference TRBV5-1 and TRBJ2-3, is as follows: KAGVTQTPRYLIKTRGQQVTLSCSPISGHRSVSWYQQTPGQGLQFLFEYFSETQRNKGNFPGRFSGRQFSNSRSEMNVSTLELGDSALYLCASSEPGQHTDTQYFGPGTRLTVL.

The chain has TRBV5-1 and TRBJ2-4, with TRBD1 as a possible D gene (6 bases). The CDR3 spans 15 residues. The germline V gene has CDR1 SGHRS and CDR2 YFSETQ. V lost 4 bases and J 8 bases, leaving 19 bases between the germline ends. The CDR3 coding sequence is TGCGCCAGCAGCCATACTTTACAGGGTTTGGACATTCAGTACTTC. It yields the protein CASSHTLQGLDIQYF.

V is TRBV7-2 and J is TRBJ1-1; TRBD1 agrees at 7 bases. The length of the CDR3 is 15 residues. The V gene end was trimmed by 3 bases and the J gene end by 1 base; junction bases not matched to a gene: 5. Per the germline V gene, CDR1 is SGHTA and CDR2 is FQGNSA. Here the CDR3 reads CASSFTGVGNTEAFF. Written as DNA, the CDR3 is TGTGCCAGCAGCTTCACAGGGGTGGGGAACACTGAAGCTTTCTTT. Full variable domain (outside the CDR3, taken from reference TRBV7-2 and TRBJ1-1): GAGVSQSPSNKVTEKGKDVELRCDPISGHTALYWYRQSLGQGLEFLIYFQGNSAPDKSGLPSDRFSAERTGGSVSTLTIQRTQQEDSAVYLCASSFTGVGNTEAFFGQGTRLTVV.

This clone was detected only a few times. The chain couples TRBV19 to TRBJ2-7; 8 bases align to TRBD1. Germline V lookup: CDR1 LNHDA, CDR2 SQIVND (reference sequence). V lost 9 bases to trimming and J lost 5 bases; unmatched junction nucleotides: 6. The CDR3 covers 12 residues. CDR3 nucleotide sequence: TGTGCCAGGGACTCGGACAGGGACGAGCAGTACTTC. This encodes CARDSDRDEQYF.

The chain uses TRBV6-1 and TRBJ2-3, with D possibly TRBD2 on 6 matching bases. The CDR3 consists of 14 residues. V lost 7 bases and J 4 bases, leaving 15 bases between the germline ends. Germline CDR1 MNHNS, CDR2 SASEGT. Written as DNA, the CDR3 is TGTGCCAGCATATTTTCTCCGGGGGCAGATACGCAGTATTTT. It is translated as CASIFSPGADTQYF.

V usage is TRBV7-2 and J usage is TRBJ1-1, with D possibly matching TRBD1 (5 bases). Germline V CDR1 and CDR2: SGHTA, FQGNSA. V lost 6 bases and J lost 1, with 9 bases in between. The CDR3 has 13 residues. CDR3 amino acids: CASSSRGNTEAFF. The CDR3 region has the DNA TGTGCCAGCAGTAGTAGGGGGAACACTGAAGCTTTCTTT. Combining the CDR3 with reference TRBV7-2 and TRBJ1-1 gives the whole variable domain GAGVSQSPSNKVTEKGKDVELRCDPISGHTALYWYRQSLGQGLEFLIYFQGNSAPDKSGLPSDRFSAERTGGSVSTLTIQRTQQEDSAVYLCASSSRGNTEAFFGQGTRLTVV.

The rearrangement links TRBV19 to TRBJ2-1, with 10 bases lining up with TRBD2. Germline values: CDR1 LNHDA, CDR2 SQIVND (reference sequence). V dropped 3 bases and J dropped 8; count of bases not matched to a gene: 7. There are 15 residues in the CDR3. The CDR3 here is CASSMASGSIDEQFF. DNA of the CDR3: TGTGCCAGTAGTATGGCTAGCGGGAGTATAGATGAGCAGTTCTTC.

This clone was counted a single time. This rearrangement joins TRBV5-1 to TRBJ2-7; D is unresolved. The CDR3 contains 15 residues. The V and J ends lost 0 bases and 0 bases respectively, with 10 bases between them. The germline V gene has CDR1 SGHRS and CDR2 YFSETQ. The CDR3: CASSLDPRSSYEQYF. CDR3 bases: TGCGCCAGCAGCTTGGATCCAAGGAGCTCCTACGAGCAGTACTTC.

This clone appeared a single time. The V gene is TRBV5-6, the J gene TRBJ2-1; no clear D gene. CDR3 length: 13 amino acids. Deletions cut 4 bases from V and 8 bases from J, with 13 bases between. Looked up from germline, CDR1 is SGHDT and CDR2 is YYEEEE. The CDR3 region is CASSIRARYEQFF. The CDR3 bases are TGTGCCAGCAGCATACGAGCTCGCTATGAGCAGTTCTTC.

The J gene is TRBJ2-7, the V gene TRBV6-5; tentatively, D is TRBD1 (5 bases). This CDR3 is 15 amino acids long. From germline, CDR1 is MNHEY and CDR2 SVGAGI. Trimming removed 6 bases at V and 2 bases at J, with 17 bases between. The CDR3 bases are TGTGCCAGCAGCCCTACAGGAATAAGTGCCTACGAGCAGTACTTC. Protein product: CASSPTGISAYEQYF.

This chain uses TRBV7-6 with TRBJ1-2; TRBD1 matches 7 bases. This CDR3 region has 14 residues. J was trimmed by 2 bases and V by 5 bases; bases with no gene match: 5. Germline CDR1 SGHVS, CDR2 FNYEAQ. The CDR3 sequence: CASSPRGGNYGYTF. In nucleotides, the CDR3 is TGTGCCAGCAGCCCCCGAGGGGGCAACTATGGCTACACCTTC.

The V and J genes are TRBV27 and TRBJ2-7, with 7 bases fitting TRBD1. V gave up 5 bases and J gave up 3 bases; unmatched junction bases: 10. Per the germline V gene, CDR1 is MNHEY and CDR2 is SMNVEV (reference sequence). CDR3 length: 15 residues. In DNA, the CDR3 is TGTGCCAGCAGTCTTCGACAGGGTTCGTTCTACGAGCAGTACTTC. It encodes CASSLRQGSFYEQYF.

This chain links TRBV5-4 with TRBJ2-1; a possible D gene is TRBD2 (6 bases). CDR1 and CDR2 from the germline V gene are SGHNT and YYREEE (reference sequence). This CDR3 has 13 amino acids. Deletions cut 5 bases from V and 8 bases from J, with 14 bases between. The CDR3 region is CASRPGTSDEQFF. The CDR3 bases are TGTGCCAGCAGACCGGGGACTTCAGATGAGCAGTTCTTC.

V usage is TRBV19 and J usage is TRBJ2-7, with TRBD1 matching 8 bases. The germline V gene encodes CDR1 LNHDA and CDR2 SQIVND (reference sequence). The CDR3 spans 12 residues. The junction had 2 bases not matched to a gene; V was cut back by 5 bases and J by 5 bases. CDR3 amino acids: CASSQGANEQYF. CDR3 DNA: TGTGCCAGTAGTCAGGGGGCCAACGAGCAGTACTTC. Supplemented by reference TRBV19 and TRBJ2-7, the full variable domain reads DGGITQSPKYLFRKEGQNVTLSCEQNLNHDAMYWYRQDPGQGLRLIYYSQIVNDFQKGDIAEGYSVSREKKESFPLTVTSAQKNPTAFYLCASSQGANEQYFGPGTRLTVT.

DNA for the CDR3: TGTGCCAGCAGTTTAACGTTTTCAGGGGCCCTAGCCTATGGCTACACCTTC. Translation gives CASSLTFSGALAYGYTF. The chain links TRBV27 to TRBJ1-2; perhaps TRBD1 as D (6 bases). With 2 bases removed from V and 4 bases from J, the gap between germline ends came to 20 bases. The CDR3 contains 17 residues. Germline V lookup: CDR1 MNHEY, CDR2 SMNVEV (reference sequence).

The CDR3 sequence: CASSKTGYEQYF. The CDR3 DNA reads TGTGCCAGCAGTAAAACGGGCTACGAGCAGTACTTC. The V gene is TRBV11-2, the J gene TRBJ2-7; D gene ambiguous. Germline V CDR1 and CDR2: SGHAT, FQNNGV. With 6 bases removed from V and 3 bases from J, the gap between germline ends came to 9 bases. CDR3 length: 12 amino acids. The full variable domain, with the rest looked up from reference TRBV11-2 and TRBJ2-7, is EAGVAQSPRYKIIEKRQSVAFWCNPISGHATLYWYQQILGQGPKLLIQFQNNGVVDDSQLPKDRFSAERLKGVDSTLKIQPAKLEDSAVYLCASSKTGYEQYFGPGTRLTVT.

V and J are TRBV28 and TRBJ2-5, with D possibly TRBD2 on 5 matching bases. Germline V gene lookup returns CDR1 MDHEN and CDR2 SYDVKM. CDR3 length equals 15 residues. The V end lost 7 bases, the J end lost 5 bases, and 20 bases lay between the germline ends. Here the CDR3 DNA reads TGTGCCAGCACCTCCCAAAAAGGTCGAGGGGAGACCCAGTACTTC. This gives the protein CASTSQKGRGETQYF.

The chain uses TRBV6-1 and TRBJ1-5, with D possibly matching TRBD1 (5 bases). Germline V gene lookup returns CDR1 MNHNS and CDR2 SASEGT. CDR3 length: 13 amino acids. The V end was cut by 2 bases, the J end by 6 bases, with 8 bases between. The CDR3, as DNA: TGTGCCAGCAGTGAACAGGGTGGTCAGCCCCAGCATTTT. Translating gives CASSEQGGQPQHF.

The chain has TRBV10-3 and TRBJ1-2; D is perhaps TRBD1 (6 bases). The ends were cut back, 9 bases at V and 4 bases at J, with 15 bases in the middle. The CDR3 has 13 amino acids. Germline lookup yields CDR1 ENHRY and CDR2 SYGVKD. CDR3 sequence reads: CAMAGEGLYGYTF. The CDR3 DNA reads TGTGCCATGGCAGGGGAGGGGCTCTATGGCTACACCTTC.